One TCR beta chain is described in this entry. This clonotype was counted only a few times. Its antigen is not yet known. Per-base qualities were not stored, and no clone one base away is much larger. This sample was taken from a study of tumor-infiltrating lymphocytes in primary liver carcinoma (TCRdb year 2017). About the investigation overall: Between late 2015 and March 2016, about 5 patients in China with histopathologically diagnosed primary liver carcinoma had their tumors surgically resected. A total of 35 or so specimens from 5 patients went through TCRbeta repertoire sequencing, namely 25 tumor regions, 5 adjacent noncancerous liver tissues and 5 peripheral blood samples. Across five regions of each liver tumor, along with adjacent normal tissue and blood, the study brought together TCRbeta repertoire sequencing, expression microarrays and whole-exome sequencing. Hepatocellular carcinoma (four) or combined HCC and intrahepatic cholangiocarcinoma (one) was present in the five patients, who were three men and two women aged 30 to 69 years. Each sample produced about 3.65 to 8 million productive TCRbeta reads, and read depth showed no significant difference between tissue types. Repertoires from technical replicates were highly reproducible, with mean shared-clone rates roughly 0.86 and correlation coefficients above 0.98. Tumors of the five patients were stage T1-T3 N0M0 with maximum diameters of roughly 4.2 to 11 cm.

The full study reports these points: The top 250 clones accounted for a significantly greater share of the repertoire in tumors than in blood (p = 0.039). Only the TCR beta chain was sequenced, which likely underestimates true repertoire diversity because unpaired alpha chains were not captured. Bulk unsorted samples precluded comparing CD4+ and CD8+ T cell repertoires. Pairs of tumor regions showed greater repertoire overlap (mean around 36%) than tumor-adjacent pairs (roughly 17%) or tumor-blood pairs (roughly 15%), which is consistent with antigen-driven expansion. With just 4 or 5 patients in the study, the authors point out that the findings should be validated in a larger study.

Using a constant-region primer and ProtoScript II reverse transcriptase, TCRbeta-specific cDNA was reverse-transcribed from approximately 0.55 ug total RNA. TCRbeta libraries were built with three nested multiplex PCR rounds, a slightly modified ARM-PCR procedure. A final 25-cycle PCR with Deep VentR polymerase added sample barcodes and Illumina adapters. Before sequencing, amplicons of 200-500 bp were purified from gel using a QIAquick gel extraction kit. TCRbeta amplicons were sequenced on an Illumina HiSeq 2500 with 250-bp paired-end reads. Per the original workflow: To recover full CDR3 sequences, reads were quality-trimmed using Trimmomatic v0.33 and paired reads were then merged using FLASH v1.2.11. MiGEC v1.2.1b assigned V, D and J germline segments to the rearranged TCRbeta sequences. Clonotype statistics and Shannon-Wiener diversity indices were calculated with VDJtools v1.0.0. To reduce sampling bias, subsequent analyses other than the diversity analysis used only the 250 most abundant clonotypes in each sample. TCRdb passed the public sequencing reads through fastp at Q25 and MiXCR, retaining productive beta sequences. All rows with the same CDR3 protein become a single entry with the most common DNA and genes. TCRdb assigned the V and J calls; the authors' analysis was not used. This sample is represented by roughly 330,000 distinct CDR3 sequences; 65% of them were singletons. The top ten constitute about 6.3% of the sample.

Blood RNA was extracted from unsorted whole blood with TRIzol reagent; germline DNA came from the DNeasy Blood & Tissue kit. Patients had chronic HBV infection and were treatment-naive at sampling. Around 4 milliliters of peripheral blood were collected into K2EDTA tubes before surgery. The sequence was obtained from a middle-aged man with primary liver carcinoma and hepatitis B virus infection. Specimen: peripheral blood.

The DNA sequence is TGTGCCAGTAGCGAAATGGGACAGGCCTATGGCTACACCTTC. It translates as CASSEMGQAYGYTF. Rearrangement joined TRBV7-9 to TRBJ1-2; 8 middle bases align to TRBD1. V loses 9 bases at its end and J loses 4 bases; junction bases beyond the gene matches: 10. Based on the germline V gene (reference sequence), the CDR1 and CDR2 sequences are SEHNR and FQNEAQ. From its cysteine to its phenylalanine, the CDR3 spans 14 amino acids. Left in the record is the CDR3 DNA by itself, 42 bases read in frame from the first base.